What follows describes a single TCR beta chain. Participant ages covered about 18 to 100 years across about 22 US areas. Up to 2 weeks before entering the study, exposed participants had met a COVID-19 case. The data were taken from a study of blood T cell repertoires in COVID-19. In the original workflow: Amplification of reference gene primers provided the estimated nucleated cell counts. TCRdb's copy holds only in-frame clones and misses some; the assay was immunoSEQ multiplex PCR. D and trimming were read from the DNA, whereas the V and J calls and clone size are those reported in that table. The profile covers about 300,000 clones, with around 92% appearing a single time and under 3.5% taken by the ten largest. CDR1 and CDR2 from the germline V gene are SEHNR and FQNEAQ (reference sequence). The CDR3 has 15 residues. The V and J ends lost 2 bases and 0 bases respectively, with 8 bases between them.

The chain combines TRBV7-9 with TRBJ1-3; D is uncertain. Sequenced material: PBMCs or T cells enriched from blood (not recorded which). The TCR originated in a woman aged 50 to 60 who had been exposed to COVID-19. The CDR3 DNA reads as TGTGCCAGCAGCTTATTTGGGAGCTCTGGAAACACCATATATTTT. Translated: CASSLFGSSGNTIYF. The whole variable domain, remainder taken from reference TRBV7-9 and TRBJ1-3, is DTGVSQNPRHKITKRGQNVTFRCDPISEHNRLYWYRQTLGQGPEFLTYFQNEAQLEKSRLLSDRFSAERPKGSFSTLEIQRTEQGDSAMYLCASSLFGSSGNTIYFGEGSWLTVV.